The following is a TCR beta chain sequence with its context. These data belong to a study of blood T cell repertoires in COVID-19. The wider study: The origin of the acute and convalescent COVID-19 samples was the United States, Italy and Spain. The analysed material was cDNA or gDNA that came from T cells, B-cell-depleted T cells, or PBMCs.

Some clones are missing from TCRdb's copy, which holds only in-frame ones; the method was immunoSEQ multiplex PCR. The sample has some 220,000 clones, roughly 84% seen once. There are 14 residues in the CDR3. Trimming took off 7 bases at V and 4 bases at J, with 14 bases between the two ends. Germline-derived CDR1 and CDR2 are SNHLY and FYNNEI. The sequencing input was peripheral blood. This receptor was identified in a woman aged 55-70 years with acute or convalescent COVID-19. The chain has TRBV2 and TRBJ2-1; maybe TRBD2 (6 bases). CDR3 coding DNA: TGTGCCAGCAATACCGGAGGGCTTTACAATGAGCAGTTCTTC. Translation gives CASNTGGLYNEQFF.